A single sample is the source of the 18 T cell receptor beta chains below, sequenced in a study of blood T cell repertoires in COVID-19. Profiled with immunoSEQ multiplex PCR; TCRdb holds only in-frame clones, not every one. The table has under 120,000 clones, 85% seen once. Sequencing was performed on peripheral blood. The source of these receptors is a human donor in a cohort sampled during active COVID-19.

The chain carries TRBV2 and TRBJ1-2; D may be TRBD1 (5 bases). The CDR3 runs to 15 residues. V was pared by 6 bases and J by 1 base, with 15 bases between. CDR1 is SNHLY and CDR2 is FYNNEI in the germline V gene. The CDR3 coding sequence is TGTGCCAGCAGGGGGGGATCGGGGAATAACTATGGCTACACCTTC. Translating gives CASRGGSGNNYGYTF.

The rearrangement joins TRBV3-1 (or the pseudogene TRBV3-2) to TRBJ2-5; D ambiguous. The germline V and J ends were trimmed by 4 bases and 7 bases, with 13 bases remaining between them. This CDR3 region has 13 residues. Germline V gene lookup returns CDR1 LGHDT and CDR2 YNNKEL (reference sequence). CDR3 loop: CASSPPGVGTQYF. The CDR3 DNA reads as TGTGCCAGCAGCCCGCCAGGCGTGGGGACCCAGTACTTC.

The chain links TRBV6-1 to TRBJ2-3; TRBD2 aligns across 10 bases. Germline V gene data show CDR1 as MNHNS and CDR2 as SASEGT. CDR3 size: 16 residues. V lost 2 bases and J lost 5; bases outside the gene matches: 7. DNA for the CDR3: TGTGCCAGCAGTGAATCAGTAGCGGGAGGCGGAGATACGCAGTATTTT. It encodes CASSESVAGGGDTQYF.

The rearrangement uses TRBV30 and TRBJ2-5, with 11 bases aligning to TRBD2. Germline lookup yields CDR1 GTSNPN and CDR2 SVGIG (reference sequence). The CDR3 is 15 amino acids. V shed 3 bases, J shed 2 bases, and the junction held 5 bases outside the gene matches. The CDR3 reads CAWSPLAGGQETQYF. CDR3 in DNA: TGTGCCTGGAGCCCTCTAGCGGGGGGTCAAGAGACCCAGTACTTC.

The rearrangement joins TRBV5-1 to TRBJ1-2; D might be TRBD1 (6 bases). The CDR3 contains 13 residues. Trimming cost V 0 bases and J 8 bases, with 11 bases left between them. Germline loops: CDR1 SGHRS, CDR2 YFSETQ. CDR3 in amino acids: CASSLGQGPGYTF. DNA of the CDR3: TGCGCCAGCAGCTTGGGGCAGGGGCCAGGCTACACCTTC.

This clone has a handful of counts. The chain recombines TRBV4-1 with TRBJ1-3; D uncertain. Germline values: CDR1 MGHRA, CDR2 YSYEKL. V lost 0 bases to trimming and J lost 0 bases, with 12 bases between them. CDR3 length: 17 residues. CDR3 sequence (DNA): TGCGCCAGCAGCCAAGATTCATACGGGTCCTCTGGAAACACCATATATTTT. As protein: CASSQDSYGSSGNTIYF.

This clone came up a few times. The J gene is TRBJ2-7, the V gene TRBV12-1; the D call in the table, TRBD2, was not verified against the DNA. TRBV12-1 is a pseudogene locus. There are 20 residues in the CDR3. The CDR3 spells CASSLRDRGETSGRPYEQYF. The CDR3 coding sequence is TGTGCCAGCAGCTTAAGAGACAGGGGGGAGACTAGCGGGAGGCCCTACGAGCAGTACTTC.

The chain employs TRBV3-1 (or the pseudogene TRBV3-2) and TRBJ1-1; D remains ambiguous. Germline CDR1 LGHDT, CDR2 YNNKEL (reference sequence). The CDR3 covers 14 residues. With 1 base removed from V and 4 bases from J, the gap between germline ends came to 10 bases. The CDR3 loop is CASSQGRLGTEAFF. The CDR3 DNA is TGTGCCAGCAGCCAAGGGAGGCTGGGCACTGAAGCTTTCTTT.

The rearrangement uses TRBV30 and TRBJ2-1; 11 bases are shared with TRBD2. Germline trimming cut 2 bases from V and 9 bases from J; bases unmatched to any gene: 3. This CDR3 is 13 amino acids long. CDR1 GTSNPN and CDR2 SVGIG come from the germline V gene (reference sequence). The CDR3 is CAWSKLAGGEQFF. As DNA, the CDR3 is TGTGCCTGGAGTAAGCTAGCGGGAGGTGAGCAGTTCTTC.

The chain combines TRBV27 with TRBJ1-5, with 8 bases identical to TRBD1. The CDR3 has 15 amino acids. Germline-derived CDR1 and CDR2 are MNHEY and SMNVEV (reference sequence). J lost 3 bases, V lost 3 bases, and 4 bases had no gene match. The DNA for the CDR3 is TGTGCCAGCAGTTTCGGACAGGGCTACAATCAGCCCCAGCATTTT. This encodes CASSFGQGYNQPQHF.

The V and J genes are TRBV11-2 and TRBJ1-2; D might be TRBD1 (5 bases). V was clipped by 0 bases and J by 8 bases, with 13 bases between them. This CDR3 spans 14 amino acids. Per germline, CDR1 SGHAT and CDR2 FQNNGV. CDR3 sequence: CASSLESQGTGYTF. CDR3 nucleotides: TGTGCCAGCAGCTTAGAGTCCCAGGGAACGGGCTACACCTTC. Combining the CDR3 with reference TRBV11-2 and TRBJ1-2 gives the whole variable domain EAGVAQSPRYKIIEKRQSVAFWCNPISGHATLYWYQQILGQGPKLLIQFQNNGVVDDSQLPKDRFSAERLKGVDSTLKIQPAKLEDSAVYLCASSLESQGTGYTFGSGTRLTVV.

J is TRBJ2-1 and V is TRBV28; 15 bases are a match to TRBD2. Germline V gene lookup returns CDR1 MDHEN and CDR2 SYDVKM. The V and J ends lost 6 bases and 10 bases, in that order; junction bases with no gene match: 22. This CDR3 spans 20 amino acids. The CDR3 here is CASSTGLDIGLAGGAGEQFF. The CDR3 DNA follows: TGTGCCAGCAGCACCGGACTCGACATTGGACTAGCGGGGGGGGCAGGGGAGCAGTTCTTC.

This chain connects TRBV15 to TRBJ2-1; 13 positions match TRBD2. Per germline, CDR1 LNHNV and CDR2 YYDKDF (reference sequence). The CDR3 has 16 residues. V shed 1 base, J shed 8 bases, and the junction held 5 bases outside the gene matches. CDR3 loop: CATSRGGTSGTHEQFF. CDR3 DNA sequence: TGTGCCACCAGCAGAGGCGGGACTAGCGGGACGCATGAGCAGTTCTTC. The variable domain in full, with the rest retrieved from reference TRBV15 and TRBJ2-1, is DAMVIQNPRYQVTQFGKPVTLSCSQTLNHNVMYWYQQKSSQAPKLLFHYYDKDFNNEADTPDNFQSRRPNTSFCFLDIRSPGLGDTAMYLCATSRGGTSGTHEQFFGPGTRLTVL.

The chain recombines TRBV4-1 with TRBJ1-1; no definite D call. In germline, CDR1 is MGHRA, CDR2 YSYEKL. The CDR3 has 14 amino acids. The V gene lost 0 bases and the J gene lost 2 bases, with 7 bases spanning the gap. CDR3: CASSQDLSNTEAFF. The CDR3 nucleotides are TGCGCCAGCAGCCAAGACCTGTCCAACACTGAAGCTTTCTTT.

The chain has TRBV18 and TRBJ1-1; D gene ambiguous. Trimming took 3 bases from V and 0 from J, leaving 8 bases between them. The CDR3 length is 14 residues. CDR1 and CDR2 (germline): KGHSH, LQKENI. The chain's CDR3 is CASSPKELNTEAFF. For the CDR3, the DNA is TGTGCCAGCTCACCCAAGGAGTTGAACACTGAAGCTTTCTTT. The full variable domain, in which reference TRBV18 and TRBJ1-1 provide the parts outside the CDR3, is NAGVMQNPRHLVRRRGQEARLRCSPMKGHSHVYWYRQLPEEGLKFMVYLQKENIIDESGMPKERFSAEFPKEGPSILRIQQVVRGDSAAYFCASSPKELNTEAFFGQGTRLTVV.

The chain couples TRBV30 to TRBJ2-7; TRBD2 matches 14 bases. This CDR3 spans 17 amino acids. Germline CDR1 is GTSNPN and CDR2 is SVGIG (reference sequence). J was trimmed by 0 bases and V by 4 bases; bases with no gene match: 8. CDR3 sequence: CAWMPGLAGVGSYEQYF. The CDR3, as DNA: TGTGCCTGGATGCCGGGACTAGCGGGAGTGGGCTCCTACGAGCAGTACTTC.

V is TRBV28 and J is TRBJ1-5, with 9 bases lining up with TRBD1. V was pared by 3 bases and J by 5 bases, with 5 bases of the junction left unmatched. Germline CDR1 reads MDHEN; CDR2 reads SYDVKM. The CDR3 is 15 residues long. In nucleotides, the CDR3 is TGTGCCAGCAGTTTCGGGACAGGGTCCGATCAGCCCCAGCATTTT. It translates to CASSFGTGSDQPQHF. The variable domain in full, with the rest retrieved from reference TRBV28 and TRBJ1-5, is DVKVTQSSRYLVKRTGEKVFLECVQDMDHENMFWYRQDPGLGLRLIYFSYDVKMKEKGDIPEGYSVSREKKERFSLILESASTNQTSMYLCASSFGTGSDQPQHFGDGTRLSIL.

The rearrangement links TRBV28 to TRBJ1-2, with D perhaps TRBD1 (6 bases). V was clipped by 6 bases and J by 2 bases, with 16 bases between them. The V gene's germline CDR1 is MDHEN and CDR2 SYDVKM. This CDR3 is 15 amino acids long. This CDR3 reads CASRSQTGGNYGYTF. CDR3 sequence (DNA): TGTGCCAGCAGATCCCAGACAGGTGGAAACTATGGCTACACCTTC.